A single sample gave rise to the 6 T cell receptor beta chains below, sequenced in a study of OX40 agonist ivuxolimab in advanced cancers. Clones were sequenced by immunoSEQ multiplex PCR, and TCRdb holds only the in-frame ones, with some missing. This table has about 48,000 clones, approximately 84% appearing once. The source was CD4+ or CD8+ T cells sorted from blood, collected in a trial of the OX40 agonist ivuxolimab. Every receptor here comes from an adult with an advanced solid tumor such as melanoma, head and neck, liver or kidney cancer.

This chain links TRBV19 with TRBJ1-2, with 9 bases fitting TRBD1. The junction had 9 bases not matched to a gene; V was cut back by 0 bases and J by 4 bases. Germline loops: CDR1 LNHDA, CDR2 SQIVND (reference sequence). CDR3 length equals 17 residues. CDR3 region: CASSIEGQGFGSYGYTF. The CDR3 DNA sequence: TGTGCCAGTAGTATAGAGGGACAGGGATTTGGGAGCTATGGCTACACCTTC.

CDR3 sequence: CASRGTGRNTEAFF. Here the CDR3 DNA reads TGTGCCAGTAGGGGGACAGGGCGGAACACTGAAGCTTTCTTT. The chain carries TRBV19 and TRBJ1-1; 9 bases agree with TRBD1. Per germline, CDR1 LNHDA and CDR2 SQIVND (reference sequence). V was pared by 6 bases and J by 1 base, with 3 bases of the junction left unmatched. The length of the CDR3 is 14 residues.

This clone was counted a single time. The rearrangement links TRBV7-8 to TRBJ2-3; 8 bases fit TRBD2. The CDR3 is made up of 19 amino acids. V trimming: 4 bases; J trimming: 2 bases; junction bases outside the gene matches: 17. Germline assignment: CDR1 SGHVS and CDR2 FQNEAQ. CDR3 DNA sequence: TGTGCCAGCAGCTCCCTTCAGAGTCCCCTGACTAGCGCCACAGATACGCAGTATTTT. It yields the protein CASSSLQSPLTSATDTQYF.

V usage is TRBV6-5 and J usage is TRBJ1-2; 7 bases map to TRBD1. CDR1 and CDR2 (germline): MNHEY, SVGAGI. CDR3 length: 13 amino acids. Losses at the gene ends were 6 bases for V and 8 bases for J; bases not matched to a gene: 9. The CDR3: CASSKVRGGGYTF. CDR3 DNA sequence: TGTGCCAGCAGCAAGGTACGAGGGGGCGGCTACACCTTC.

The chain combines TRBV29-1 with TRBJ1-2, with D possibly being TRBD1 (6 bases). Germline V gene data show CDR1 as SQVTM and CDR2 as ANQGSEA. Trimming pared 6 bases from V and 7 bases from J, leaving 18 bases between. The CDR3 sequence is 13 residues long. CDR3 in DNA: TGCAGCGTCCAGAACACAGGGCTTAGTGGCTACACCTTC. Protein: CSVQNTGLSGYTF.

The V gene is TRBV9, the J gene TRBJ2-5; 8 nucleotides agree with TRBD2. Germline V gives CDR1 SGDLS, CDR2 YYNGEE. The CDR3 is 15 amino acids. The V and J ends lost 3 bases and 4 bases, in that order; junction bases with no gene match: 8. CDR3: CASSGGLDFRETQYF. The CDR3 region has the DNA TGTGCCAGCAGCGGGGGACTAGATTTTAGAGAGACCCAGTACTTC.